Listed below are T cell receptor beta chains from one sample, sequenced in a study of blood T cells in healthy people across ages. Using its own MiXCR run on the 5' RACE reads, TCRdb lists one record per CDR3 protein. The sample holds roughly 1,800,000 distinct CDR3 sequences, around half seen once. The sample taken for sequencing was blood. The source is a middle-aged woman in good health. Both conserved end residues are part of each CDR3. Each record gives: D gene, clone size, J gene, V gene, CDR3 DNA, CDR3 protein. D genes are given only for firm matches. Part of the rows lack a size; the others show once, few, many or a class for expanded clones.

.	few	TRBJ2-1	TRBV5-1	TGCGCCAGCAGCTCCGGACGTAACTACAATGAGCAGTTCTTC	CASSSGRNYNEQFF
.	.	TRBJ2-4	TRBV7-2	TGTGCCAGCAGCTTATTTGGCAGGGGGGCTCTAGCCAAAAACATTCAGTACTTC	CASSLFGRGALAKNIQYF
TRBD1	.	TRBJ2-7	TRBV27	TGTGCCAGCAGTCGGGTCGGGACAGGGGTGCGGGAGCAGTACTTC	CASSRVGTGVREQYF
TRBD1	few	TRBJ1-2	TRBV5-1	TGCGCCAGCAGCTTCGGGACAGGAACTAACTATGGCTACACCTTC	CASSFGTGTNYGYTF
.	.	TRBJ2-3	TRBV29-1	TGCAGCGTTGATAGGGACGGAGATACGCAGTATTTT	CSVDRDGDTQYF
.	.	TRBJ1-6	TRBV4-3	TGCGCCAGCAGCCAAGAGGGTGGGGCAGAGTCACCCCTCCACTTT	CASSQEGGAESPLHF
.	.	TRBJ2-3	TRBV27	TGTGCCAGCAGTGTATCAGCAGGAGGAGGGGCGCAGTATTTT	CASSVSAGGGAQYF
.	.	TRBJ2-3	TRBV25-1	TGTGCCAGCAGTGCTAACATGAATACGCAGTATTTT	CASSANMNTQYF
.	.	TRBJ2-1	TRBV24-1	TGTGCCACCAGTGATGGGCTCTCCCAGGGCAATGAGCAGTTCTTC	CATSDGLSQGNEQFF
.	.	TRBJ2-6	TRBV7-9	TGTGCCAGCTTGAGCAGGGGCGTTCCTGGGGCCAACGTCCTGACTTTC	CASLSRGVPGANVLTF
.	.	TRBJ1-2	TRBV28	TGTGCCAGCGCAGCTAACTATGGCTACACCTTC	CASAANYGYTF
.	.	TRBJ2-6	TRBV6-1	TGTGCCAGCAGTTCGGGGACTCTTTTGACCAACGTCCTGACTTTC	CASSSGTLLTNVLTF
TRBD1	few	TRBJ2-6	TRBV6-2/TRBV6-3	TGTGCCAGCAGCCGCGACAGGGGTCAAACCTCTGGGGCCAACGTCCTGACTTTC	CASSRDRGQTSGANVLTF
.	.	TRBJ2-3	TRBV18	TGTGCCAGCTCACCTAGGACGGATAGCACAGATACGCAGTATTTT	CASSPRTDSTDTQYF
TRBD2	few	TRBJ2-7	TRBV6-2/TRBV6-3	TGTGCCAGCAGTTACCATCCGATAACTAGCGGGGGGGTCTACGAGCAGTACTTC	CASSYHPITSGGVYEQYF
.	few	TRBJ2-7	TRBV12-3/TRBV12-4	TGTGCCAGCAGAAGGGACCCCTACTACGAGCAGTACTTC	CASRRDPYYEQYF
.	.	TRBJ1-2	TRBV29-1	TGCAGCGTTGTACCCGGGAGTTACTCCTATGGCTACACCTTC	CSVVPGSYSYGYTF
TRBD1	.	TRBJ1-4	TRBV6-1	TGTGCCAGCAGTGGAAAATCGCCGGGACAGGGGGGTAAACTGTTTTTT	CASSGKSPGQGGKLFF
.	.	TRBJ1-2	TRBV28	TGTGCCAGCAGTGTAGGAGCAGACCGCTATGGCTACACCTTC	CASSVGADRYGYTF
.	.	TRBJ1-2	TRBV6-4	TGTGCCAGCAGTGACGGTCCTGGAAGGGGCTACACCTTC	CASSDGPGRGYTF
TRBD1	few	TRBJ2-5	TRBV20-1	TGCAGTGCTAGGTCTCCGGGACAGGGAAGTCTGGAGACCCAGTACTTC	CSARSPGQGSLETQYF
.	.	TRBJ2-1	TRBV20-1	TGCAGTGCTAGATCGTTGGGCCCCCGTCCCGATGAGCAGTTCTTC	CSARSLGPRPDEQFF
TRBD1	many	TRBJ2-5	TRBV29-1	TGCAGCGTTGAAGGGACAGGGACAGAGACCCAGTACTTC	CSVEGTGTETQYF
.	.	TRBJ2-7	TRBV27	TGTGCCAGCAGTCTGAACATGGACGAGCAGTACTTC	CASSLNMDEQYF
TRBD2	.	TRBJ2-7	TRBV11-1	TGTGCCAGCAGCCAGGGACTAGTCGGGAACGAGCAGTACTTC	CASSQGLVGNEQYF
.	.	TRBJ2-7	TRBV7-2	TGTGCCAGCAGCTTACTCATATTGTCAGCCTCCTACGAGCAGTACTTC	CASSLLILSASYEQYF
TRBD1	.	TRBJ2-1	TRBV5-4	TGTGCCAGCAGCTTGTATGGGACAGGGGGCGATGAGCAGTTCTTC	CASSLYGTGGDEQFF
.	.	TRBJ2-7	TRBV7-2	TGTGCCAGCAGCTTAGTACGGACCTACGAGCAGTACTTC	CASSLVRTYEQYF
.	.	TRBJ1-1	TRBV11-2	TGTGCCAGCAGTATACAGGGTGGGAACACTGAAGCTTTCTTT	CASSIQGGNTEAFF
.	.	TRBJ2-5	TRBV6-5	TGTGCCAGCAGGGCTAGGAGGTCCCGAGAGACCCAGTACTTC	CASRARRSRETQYF
TRBD1	.	TRBJ2-7	TRBV28	TGTGCCAGCAGTTTACGTCCAGGGGGCTCCTACGAGCAGTACTTC	CASSLRPGGSYEQYF
.	once	TRBJ1-4	TRBV7-9	TGTGCCAGCAGTTACAGGGAGGCTAATGAAAAACTGTTTTTT	CASSYREANEKLFF
.	few	TRBJ2-3	TRBV27	TGTGCCAGCAGTTCCCTCATTCCAGATACGCAGTATTTT	CASSSLIPDTQYF
.	few	TRBJ2-3	TRBV7-2	TGTGCCAGCAGCTTAACAGGGGAGGCAACAGATACGCAGTATTTT	CASSLTGEATDTQYF
.	.	TRBJ2-1	TRBV20-1	TGCAGTGGGGCGGGGACGAACAATGAGCAGTTCTTC	CSGAGTNNEQFF
.	.	TRBJ2-1	TRBV24-1	TGTGCCACCAGTGCACAGGATCGTGAGCAGTTCTTC	CATSAQDREQFF
.	.	TRBJ1-2	TRBV27	TGTGCCAGCAGTTTATTTGAGGGGAGCCACTATGGCTACACCTTC	CASSLFEGSHYGYTF
TRBD2	few	TRBJ2-3	TRBV4-2	TGTGCCAGCAGCCAAGCGGCGGGGAGCGGGGGACCCCCAGATACGCAGTATTTT	CASSQAAGSGGPPDTQYF
.	few	TRBJ2-5	TRBV7-9	TGTGCCAGCAGCTTAGCAACTAGTGAGGAGACCCAGTACTTC	CASSLATSEETQYF
TRBD2	.	TRBJ2-5	TRBV10-3	TGTGCCATCAGTGAGTGGGGACTAAGGGCCCAAGAGACCCAGTACTTC	CAISEWGLRAQETQYF
.	few	TRBJ2-5	TRBV20-1	TGCAGTGCTAGAGAGCCGGTGAGCGAGACCCAGTACTTC	CSAREPVSETQYF
.	.	TRBJ2-3	TRBV5-5	TGTGCCAGCAGCATCGGTCGGGATACGCAGTATTTT	CASSIGRDTQYF
TRBD1	.	TRBJ2-5	TRBV28	TGTGCCAGCAGTCCCCGGGACAGGGGACAGACCCAGTACTTC	CASSPRDRGQTQYF
.	few	TRBJ2-7	TRBV18	TGTGCCAGCTCACCACGGTCGGGGGACGAGCAGTACTTC	CASSPRSGDEQYF
TRBD2	.	TRBJ2-1	TRBV5-1	TGCGCCAGCAGCCCCGGACTAGCGGGGATTTTCAACAATGAGCAGTTCTTC	CASSPGLAGIFNNEQFF
.	many	TRBJ1-5	TRBV27	TGTGCCAGCAGTTTATTACGGGGCCAGCCCCAGCATTTT	CASSLLRGQPQHF
.	.	TRBJ1-2	TRBV6-2/TRBV6-3	TGTGCCAGCAACTCTGATAGGACAGTCCTCTATGGCTACACCTTC	CASNSDRTVLYGYTF
TRBD2	few	TRBJ2-5	TRBV5-1	TGCGCCAGCAGCGAGGGAGGGGCCGTGGAGACCCAGTACTTC	CASSEGGAVETQYF